These T cell receptor beta chains were read from a single sample in a study of T cell repertoires in cytomegalovirus infection. Their antigen targets remain unknown. TCRdb re-derived calls from the reads in MiXCR, one entry per CDR3 protein. The data show tens of thousands of distinct CDR3 sequences, about half seen once. This specimen was CD8+ T cells from cultured PBMCs, taken from culture after CMV antigen stimulation. The receptors were gathered from a human donor in good health (CMV status not recorded). Some clones in this sample may be carry-over from other donors' samples. Both conserved end residues are part of each CDR3. The order of the fields is clone size, J gene, D gene, V gene, CDR3 protein, CDR3 DNA. A D gene is named only where the DNA matches it firmly. The listing skips clone size in some rows; elsewhere it reads once, few, many or a size class.

size: few
J: TRBJ2-5
D: -
V: TRBV28
CDR3: CASSPLWETQYF
DNA: TGTGCCAGCAGTCCCTTGTGGGAGACCCAGTACTTC

size: -
J: TRBJ2-1
D: -
V: TRBV6-1
CDR3: CAISGYAYNEQFF
DNA: TGTGCCATTTCGGGGTATGCCTACAATGAGCAGTTCTTC

size: many
J: TRBJ2-1
D: -
V: TRBV7-9
CDR3: CASSLLADEQFF
DNA: TGTGCCAGCAGCTTATTAGCGGATGAGCAGTTCTTC

size: -
J: TRBJ2-1
D: -
V: TRBV7-2
CDR3: CASSQDSYNEQFF
DNA: TGTGCCAGCAGCCAAGACTCTTACAATGAGCAGTTCTTC

size: few
J: TRBJ2-2
D: -
V: TRBV11-1
CDR3: CASRRPNTGELFF
DNA: TGTGCCAGCCGGCGCCCTAACACCGGGGAGCTGTTTTTT

size: few
J: TRBJ2-5
D: -
V: TRBV7-8
CDR3: CASSLVWQAVQETQYF
DNA: TGTGCCAGCAGCTTAGTTTGGCAGGCGGTCCAAGAGACCCAGTACTTC

size: few
J: TRBJ2-3
D: TRBD2
V: TRBV7-8
CDR3: CASTNSGTRTDTQYF
DNA: TGTGCCAGCACCAATAGCGGGACCCGCACAGATACGCAGTATTTT

size: -
J: TRBJ1-1
D: -
V: TRBV14
CDR3: CASSYRGAGNSEAFF
DNA: TGTGCCAGCAGTTACCGAGGGGCGGGGAACTCTGAAGCTTTCTTT

size: -
J: TRBJ1-6
D: -
V: TRBV7-8
CDR3: CASSLDPGGSSPLHF
DNA: TGTGCCAGCAGCTTAGACCCCGGGGGGAGTTCACCCCTCCACTTT

size: -
J: TRBJ2-7
D: -
V: TRBV6-6
CDR3: CASRDWKYEQYF
DNA: TGTGCCAGCAGAGATTGGAAATACGAGCAGTACTTC

size: -
J: TRBJ2-5
D: -
V: TRBV28
CDR3: CASSILAEMGETQYF
DNA: TGTGCCAGCAGCATCTTAGCTGAAATGGGGGAGACCCAGTACTTC

size: -
J: TRBJ1-1
D: TRBD1
V: TRBV7-6
CDR3: CASSPQDRVQEAFF
DNA: TGTGCCAGCAGCCCCCAGGACAGGGTCCAGGAAGCTTTCTTT

size: few
J: TRBJ2-7
D: -
V: TRBV19
CDR3: CASIYYEQYF
DNA: TGTGCCAGTATCTACTACGAGCAGTACTTC

size: -
J: TRBJ2-3
D: TRBD1
V: TRBV6-6
CDR3: CASSYSKEDRGKDTQYF
DNA: TGTGCCAGCAGTTACTCGAAAGAGGACAGGGGTAAAGATACGCAGTATTTT

size: -
J: TRBJ2-3
D: -
V: TRBV7-8
CDR3: CASSQGPGLSTDTQYF
DNA: TGTGCCAGCAGCCAAGGGCCGGGCCTTAGCACAGATACGCAGTATTTT

size: few
J: TRBJ1-2
D: -
V: TRBV29-1
CDR3: CSAPTGNYGYTF
DNA: TGCAGCGCGCCAACAGGGAACTATGGCTACACCTTC

size: -
J: TRBJ2-7
D: -
V: TRBV7-3
CDR3: CASSRNTGLSYEQYF
DNA: TGTGCCAGCAGCCGAAACACCGGCCTCTCCTACGAGCAGTACTTC

size: -
J: TRBJ2-7
D: TRBD2
V: TRBV20-1
CDR3: CSARDGLAGGSYEQYF
DNA: TGCAGTGCTAGAGATGGCCTAGCGGGGGGGTCCTACGAGCAGTACTTC

size: -
J: TRBJ2-5
D: -
V: TRBV7-9
CDR3: CASSLLRGGVTILQETQYF
DNA: TGTGCCAGCAGCTTACTCAGAGGGGGGGTAACAATCCTACAAGAGACCCAGTACTTC

size: -
J: TRBJ2-3
D: -
V: TRBV11-2
CDR3: CASSLGQLGSTDTQYF
DNA: TGTGCCAGCAGCTTAGGGCAGCTAGGTAGCACAGATACGCAGTATTTT

size: few
J: TRBJ2-5
D: -
V: TRBV27
CDR3: CASRGPAGGSFGTQYF
DNA: TGTGCCAGCAGGGGGCCCGCGGGCGGGTCCTTCGGGACCCAGTACTTC

size: -
J: TRBJ2-1
D: TRBD1
V: TRBV7-3
CDR3: CASSLTLTGLAHEQFF
DNA: TGTGCCAGCAGCTTAACTCTGACAGGGTTGGCCCATGAGCAGTTCTTC

size: few
J: TRBJ2-3
D: TRBD2
V: TRBV29-1
CDR3: CSVGSRGSSTDTQYF
DNA: TGCAGCGTCGGGAGCCGCGGGAGTAGCACAGATACGCAGTATTTT

size: few
J: TRBJ2-1
D: -
V: TRBV28
CDR3: CASRTESSYNEQFF
DNA: TGTGCCAGCAGAACAGAGAGCTCCTACAATGAGCAGTTCTTC

size: few
J: TRBJ2-7
D: TRBD2
V: TRBV27
CDR3: CASSFGGNYEQYF
DNA: TGTGCCAGCAGTTTCGGGGGGAACTACGAGCAGTACTTC

size: -
J: TRBJ2-1
D: -
V: TRBV12-3/TRBV12-4
CDR3: CASRSDVWGQFF
DNA: TGTGCCAGCAGGTCGGACGTTTGGGGGCAGTTCTTC

size: many
J: TRBJ1-1
D: TRBD1
V: TRBV27
CDR3: CASSLGQGNTEAFF
DNA: TGTGCCAGCAGTTTGGGACAGGGGAACACTGAAGCTTTCTTT

size: -
J: TRBJ1-2
D: -
V: TRBV4-2
CDR3: CASSQDRTDPNYGYTF
DNA: TGTGCCAGCAGCCAAGATCGCACAGACCCTAACTATGGCTACACCTTC

size: -
J: TRBJ2-3
D: -
V: TRBV12-5
CDR3: CASRGPSTDTQYF
DNA: TGTGCTAGCCGGGGCCCTAGCACAGATACGCAGTATTTT

size: -
J: TRBJ2-7
D: TRBD1
V: TRBV10-2
CDR3: CASKGAREQYF
DNA: TGCGCCAGCAAGGGGGCGAGGGAGCAGTACTTC

size: -
J: TRBJ2-4
D: -
V: TRBV12-3/TRBV12-4
CDR3: CASSFGEKNIQYF
DNA: TGTGCCAGCAGTTTTGGGGAGAAAAACATTCAGTACTTC

size: -
J: TRBJ1-5
D: -
V: TRBV7-6
CDR3: CASSSTESNQPQHF
DNA: TGTGCCAGCAGTTCGACAGAGAGCAATCAGCCCCAGCATTTT

size: -
J: TRBJ2-3
D: TRBD1
V: TRBV7-9
CDR3: CASSWGTGENTDTQYF
DNA: TGTGCCAGCAGCTGGGGAACAGGGGAGAACACAGATACGCAGTATTTT

size: -
J: TRBJ2-3
D: -
V: TRBV19
CDR3: CASSIGVRGKDTQYF
DNA: TGTGCCAGTAGTATAGGGGTCAGGGGTAAGGATACGCAGTATTTT

size: -
J: TRBJ2-7
D: TRBD2
V: TRBV2
CDR3: CASSRGRAGGSEQYF
DNA: TGTGCCAGCAGTAGGGGTCGAGCGGGAGGAAGCGAGCAGTACTTC

size: few
J: TRBJ1-1
D: TRBD1
V: TRBV6-5
CDR3: CASSYSIQGGTEAFF
DNA: TGTGCCAGCAGTTACTCGATACAGGGGGGCACTGAAGCTTTCTTT

size: -
J: TRBJ1-5
D: -
V: TRBV19
CDR3: CASNDLWGGAQPQHF
DNA: TGTGCCAGTAACGACCTCTGGGGAGGGGCTCAGCCCCAGCATTTT

size: few
J: TRBJ2-7
D: TRBD1
V: TRBV6-5
CDR3: CASSYSGQGSYEQYF
DNA: TGTGCCAGCAGTTACTCGGGACAGGGGAGTTACGAGCAGTACTTC

size: -
J: TRBJ2-7
D: TRBD2
V: TRBV11-3
CDR3: CASSPGTSGREQYF
DNA: TGTGCCAGCAGCCCAGGGACTAGCGGGAGGGAGCAGTACTTC

size: -
J: TRBJ2-1
D: TRBD2
V: TRBV7-6
CDR3: CASSLEAGREDNEQFF
DNA: TGTGCCAGCAGCTTAGAGGCAGGGAGGGAGGACAATGAGCAGTTCTTC

size: few
J: TRBJ2-2
D: TRBD2
V: TRBV7-2
CDR3: CASSFPGGTPNTGELFF
DNA: TGTGCCAGCAGCTTTCCGGGGGGGACCCCGAACACCGGGGAGCTGTTTTTT

size: -
J: TRBJ1-1
D: -
V: TRBV11-2
CDR3: CASSLEGQGMNTEAFF
DNA: TGTGCCAGCAGCTTAGAGGGGCAGGGAATGAACACTGAAGCTTTCTTT